This TCR beta chain emerged from a study of T cell changes during pregnancy in multiple sclerosis. Clones were sequenced by immunoSEQ multiplex PCR, and TCRdb holds only the in-frame ones, with some missing. The sample holds tens of thousands of clones, 92% seen once. Germline lookup yields CDR1 SGHVS and CDR2 FNYEAQ. The length of the CDR3 is 14 residues. V lost 5 bases, J lost 2 bases, and 11 bases lay in between. The chain joins TRBV7-6 to TRBJ2-3; D possibly corresponds to TRBD2 (6 bases). The TCR sequence derives from a female donor in good health, enrolled as a control in a pregnancy study. Sequences were derived from peripheral blood, sampled in the second trimester of pregnancy. The CDR3 here is CASSRVADTDTQYF. Written as DNA, the CDR3 is TGTGCCAGCAGCCGTGTAGCGGACACAGATACGCAGTATTTT. The complete variable domain, with remaining parts taken from reference TRBV7-6 and TRBJ2-3, reads GAGVSQSPRYKVTKRGQDVALRCDPISGHVSLYWYRQALGQGPEFLTYFNYEAQQDKSGLPNDRFSAERPEGSISTLTIQRTEQRDSAMYRCASSRVADTDTQYFGPGTRLTVL.